The 25 T cell receptor beta chains listed next were all sequenced from one sample in a study of cytomegalovirus exposure and HLA in healthy donors. Primers: 60 Vbeta forward and 13 Jbeta reverse. The data were produced by immunoSEQ multiplex PCR, yet TCRdb's version contains in-frame clones alone and is incomplete. Of 200,000 to 250,000 clones listed, about three quarters are singletons. The sample comprised PBMCs. The receptors come from a woman aged 55-75 years in good health and CMV-seropositive.

The genes are TRBV5-4 and TRBJ1-2, with D possibly matching TRBD1 (5 bases). The germline gives CDR1 SGHNT, CDR2 YYREEE (reference sequence). Trimming pared 7 bases from V and 7 bases from J, leaving 17 bases between. The CDR3 is 13 residues long. CDR3 residues: CASASGDPGGYTF. Here the CDR3 DNA reads TGTGCCAGCGCATCGGGGGACCCGGGTGGCTACACCTTC.

The chain combines TRBV2 with TRBJ2-2; D unresolved. This CDR3 is 11 amino acids long. The germline CDR1 and CDR2 sequences are SNHLY and FYNNEI. V was trimmed by 7 bases and J by 3 bases, leaving 3 bases between them. The CDR3 loop reads CASTYTGELFF. The CDR3 DNA sequence: TGTGCCAGCACATACACCGGGGAGCTGTTTTTT.

The chain employs TRBV6-5 and TRBJ2-7, with a possible D match to TRBD2 (7 bases). The germline V gene has CDR1 MNHEY and CDR2 SVGAGI. The germline V and J ends were trimmed by 0 bases and 2 bases, with 11 bases remaining between them. This CDR3 has 15 residues. The CDR3 here is CASSYSSGGTYEQYF. CDR3 nucleotide sequence: TGTGCCAGCAGTTACTCATCGGGGGGCACCTACGAGCAGTACTTC.

This chain uses TRBV7-6 with TRBJ2-2; possible D gene TRBD1, 5 bases. The CDR3 extends over 14 amino acids. CDR1 is SGHVS, CDR2 FNYEAQ, per germline. The ends were cut back, 2 bases at V and 6 bases at J, with 10 bases in the middle. The CDR3 bases are TGTGCCAGCAGCTTATGGACAACGTCCGGGGAGCTGTTTTTT. This translates into CASSLWTTSGELFF.

The CDR3, as DNA: TGTGCCAGCAGCTTAGGTGCAGGTTCGAACACTGAAGCTTTCTTT. Translated, it gives CASSLGAGSNTEAFF. This chain links TRBV7-9 with TRBJ1-1; D is ambiguous. There are 15 residues in the CDR3. Looked up from germline, CDR1 is SEHNR and CDR2 is FQNEAQ (reference sequence). Trimming removed 1 base at V and 1 base at J, with 10 bases between. Looking up the rest from reference TRBV7-9 and TRBJ1-1 gives the full variable domain: DTGVSQNPRHKITKRGQNVTFRCDPISEHNRLYWYRQTLGQGPEFLTYFQNEAQLEKSRLLSDRFSAERPKGSFSTLEIQRTEQGDSAMYLCASSLGAGSNTEAFFGQGTRLTVV.

This clone was observed a handful of times. V gene TRBV6-5 combines with J gene TRBJ2-6, with TRBD1 as a possible D gene (6 bases). Trimming shortened V by 3 bases and J by 1 base, and 7 bases separated the two germline ends. CDR1 and CDR2 (germline): MNHEY, SVGAGI. The CDR3 covers 15 residues. In DNA form, the CDR3 reads TGTGCCAGCAGTTATAGGGGGTCTGGGGCCAACGTCCTGACTTTC. Translating gives CASSYRGSGANVLTF.

Notes on this clone: One end of the junction is discordant with germline, which a read error may explain. The genes are TRBV7-9 and TRBJ2-3; D perhaps matches TRBD1 (6 bases). There are 15 residues in the CDR3. Germline CDR1 and CDR2: SEHNR and FQNEAQ (reference sequence). The CDR3 bases are TGTGCCAGCAGCGAACAGGGATGGAGCACAGATGCGCAGTATTTT. It specifies CASSEQGWSTDAQYF.

The V and J genes are TRBV28 and TRBJ1-6; tentative D call: TRBD1 (5 bases). Looked up from germline, CDR1 is MDHEN and CDR2 is SYDVKM. Trimming pared 7 bases from V and 7 bases from J, leaving 17 bases between. CDR3 length equals 15 residues. The CDR3 DNA reads TGTGCCAGCACTATTGGGGGGATGGGGAATTCACCCCTCCACTTT. This sequence encodes CASTIGGMGNSPLHF.

The chain uses TRBV30 and TRBJ1-1; D ambiguous. V gave up 6 bases and J gave up 5 bases, with 10 bases separating them. This CDR3 is built from 11 residues. Germline-derived CDR1 and CDR2 are GTSNPN and SVGIG (reference sequence). The CDR3, as DNA: TGTGCCTGCGTTTCTTTGACTGAAGCTTTCTTT. It codes for CACVSLTEAFF.

V and J are TRBV4-3 and TRBJ1-4; the match to TRBD1 covers 11 bases. The V and J ends lost 3 bases and 7 bases, in that order; junction bases with no gene match: 7. The CDR3 extends over 16 amino acids. Germline V lookup: CDR1 LGHNA, CDR2 YSLEER. The CDR3 reads CASSHSLDRGREKLFF. DNA of the CDR3: TGCGCCAGCAGCCACTCCTTGGACAGGGGGCGTGAAAAACTGTTTTTT.

A single count supports this clone. The chain uses TRBV2 and TRBJ1-2; D is ambiguous. Trimming stripped 8 bases from V and 5 bases from J, with 12 bases between. Germline CDR1 and CDR2: SNHLY and FYNNEI. The CDR3 runs 12 residues. CDR3 nucleotides: TGTGCCAGCGGCACCCCCGGGTATGGCTACACCTTC. Translated, it gives CASGTPGYGYTF.

This sequence joins TRBV6-6 and TRBJ2-2; 8 nucleotides agree with TRBD1. Germline CDR1 MNHNY, CDR2 SVGAGI (reference sequence). V trimming: 4 bases; J trimming: 5 bases; junction bases outside the gene matches: 6. The CDR3 loop spans 15 amino acids. The CDR3: CASSFTGGLTGELFF. The DNA of the CDR3 is TGTGCCAGCAGTTTTACAGGGGGTTTAACCGGGGAGCTGTTTTTT.

The sample holds a few counts of this clone. The chain employs TRBV11-2 and TRBJ2-7; D ambiguous. Germline V gene data show CDR1 as SGHAT and CDR2 as FQNNGV. The CDR3 has 13 residues. V was trimmed by 0 bases and J by 3 bases, leaving 6 bases between them. Here the CDR3 reads CASSLDGRYEQYF. As DNA, the CDR3 is TGTGCCAGCAGCTTAGACGGTCGCTACGAGCAGTACTTC.

This chain joins TRBV15 and TRBJ1-3; TRBD1 matches 9 bases. The CDR3 is made up of 16 amino acids. CDR1 LNHNV and CDR2 YYDKDF come from the germline V gene (reference sequence). Trimming at V came to 2 bases and at J to 7 bases, leaving 9 bases not matched to a gene. CDR3 coding DNA: TGTGCCACCAGCAGACTCTCGGGGACAGGGTACAACACCATATATTTT. As protein: CATSRLSGTGYNTIYF.

This clone was observed a few times. The chain is built from TRBV7-2 and TRBJ2-5; 9 bases agree with TRBD1. Trimming removed 7 bases from V and 7 bases from J; junction bases left unmatched: 10. Germline CDR1 reads SGHTA; CDR2 reads FQGNSA. The CDR3 has 14 residues. The CDR3 DNA sequence: TGTGCCAGCACCTGGGGGGACAGGGTTGGGACCCAGTACTTC. It translates to CASTWGDRVGTQYF.

This clone was recorded only once. This chain links TRBV27 with TRBJ1-4; 8 bases agree with TRBD1. Germline V gene sequence: CDR1 MNHEY, CDR2 SMNVEV (reference sequence). CDR3 size: 19 residues. Trimming removed 7 bases from V and 0 bases from J; junction bases left unmatched: 16. The CDR3 coding sequence is TGTGCCAGCATCACGAAACCGGGACAGGTTTCCGCAACTAATGAAAAACTGTTTTTT. Residues: CASITKPGQVSATNEKLFF.

The V call is TRBV9, the J call TRBJ2-3; the D is unclear. The CDR3 length is 12 residues. V was shortened by 0 bases and J by 4 bases, with 3 bases between the two germline ends. In germline, CDR1 is SGDLS, CDR2 YYNGEE. The CDR3 DNA is TGTGCCAGCAGCGTAGCAGCAGATACGCAGTATTTT. Protein: CASSVAADTQYF.

The V and J genes are TRBV19 and TRBJ1-1; D might be TRBD1 (6 bases). This CDR3 is 14 amino acids long. The germline V gene encodes CDR1 LNHDA and CDR2 SQIVND (reference sequence). Trimming pared 4 bases from V and 0 bases from J, leaving 9 bases between. The CDR3 sequence: CASSTGQMNTEAFF. Here the CDR3 DNA reads TGTGCCAGTAGTACCGGACAGATGAACACTGAAGCTTTCTTT.

This clone was recorded once. V usage is TRBV23-1 and J usage is TRBJ2-1, with D perhaps matching TRBD1 (5 bases). TRBV23-1 is labeled an ORF, and its function is uncertain. V was pared by 0 bases and J by 7 bases, with 13 bases between. The CDR3 has 15 amino acids. The CDR3 protein is CASSQSRPGKNEQFF. CDR3 nucleotide sequence: TGCGCCAGCAGTCAATCTAGGCCAGGGAAAAATGAGCAGTTCTTC.

The chain combines TRBV7-2 with TRBJ2-5; the match to TRBD2 covers 8 bases. Losses at the gene ends were 4 bases for V and 6 bases for J; bases not matched to a gene: 7. Germline V gives CDR1 SGHTA, CDR2 FQGNSA. The CDR3 spans 14 residues. The CDR3 DNA sequence: TGTGCCAGCAGCTCGCGACTAGCGATGAAGACCCAGTACTTC. Amino acid sequence: CASSSRLAMKTQYF.

This clone was counted once. The chain is built from TRBV10-3 and TRBJ2-3; D unclear. V lost 6 bases and J lost 2, with 9 bases in between. Germline lookup yields CDR1 ENHRY and CDR2 SYGVKD. The CDR3 has 13 amino acids. The CDR3 DNA reads as TGTGCCATCAGATGGCAGTTCACAGATACGCAGTATTTT. Protein: CAIRWQFTDTQYF.

Worth noting for this clone: This CDR3 is also generated by other DNA sequences in the sample. The V gene is TRBV7-8, the J gene TRBJ1-5, with 10 bases aligning to TRBD1. CDR3 length: 16 residues. CDR1 and CDR2 (germline): SGHVS, FQNEAQ. The J segment lost 5 bases and the V segment lost 0 bases, leaving 4 bases of the junction unmatched. DNA of the CDR3: TGTGCCAGCAGCTTAGCTGGCGGGACAGGGGATCAGCCCCAGCATTTT. This codes for CASSLAGGTGDQPQHF. Filled out from reference TRBV7-8 and TRBJ1-5, the complete variable domain reads GAGVSQSPRYKVAKRGQDVALRCDPISGHVSLFWYQQALGQGPEFLTYFQNEAQLDKSGLPSDRFFAERPEGSVSTLKIQRTQQEDSAVYLCASSLAGGTGDQPQHFGDGTRLSIL.

The rearrangement uses TRBV18 and TRBJ2-1, with D possibly matching TRBD2 (5 bases). The CDR3 extends over 13 amino acids. Trimming stripped 8 bases from V and 0 bases from J, with 8 bases between. Germline CDR1 reads KGHSH; CDR2 reads LQKENI. The CDR3 DNA follows: TGTGCCAGCGTAGCGAGCTCCTACAATGAGCAGTTCTTC. Its protein is CASVASSYNEQFF.

The CDR3 DNA is TGCGCCAGCAGCTGGGGGGGGTACGCGAACACCGGGGAGCTGTTTTTT. It specifies CASSWGGYANTGELFF. V and J are TRBV5-1 and TRBJ2-2, with TRBD2 matching over 7 bases. V shed 3 bases, J shed 0 bases, and the junction held 5 bases outside the gene matches. The CDR3 covers 16 residues. The germline CDR1 and CDR2 sequences are SGHRS and YFSETQ.

J is TRBJ2-5 and V is TRBV18, with D tentatively TRBD2 (6 bases). The CDR3 contains 16 residues. The V and J ends lost 4 bases and 3 bases respectively, with 18 bases between them. Germline V CDR1 and CDR2: KGHSH, LQKENI. CDR3 DNA sequence: TGTGCCAGCTCACTATCAACGGGAGCGGAGGAAGAGACCCAGTACTTC. Protein sequence: CASSLSTGAEEETQYF.